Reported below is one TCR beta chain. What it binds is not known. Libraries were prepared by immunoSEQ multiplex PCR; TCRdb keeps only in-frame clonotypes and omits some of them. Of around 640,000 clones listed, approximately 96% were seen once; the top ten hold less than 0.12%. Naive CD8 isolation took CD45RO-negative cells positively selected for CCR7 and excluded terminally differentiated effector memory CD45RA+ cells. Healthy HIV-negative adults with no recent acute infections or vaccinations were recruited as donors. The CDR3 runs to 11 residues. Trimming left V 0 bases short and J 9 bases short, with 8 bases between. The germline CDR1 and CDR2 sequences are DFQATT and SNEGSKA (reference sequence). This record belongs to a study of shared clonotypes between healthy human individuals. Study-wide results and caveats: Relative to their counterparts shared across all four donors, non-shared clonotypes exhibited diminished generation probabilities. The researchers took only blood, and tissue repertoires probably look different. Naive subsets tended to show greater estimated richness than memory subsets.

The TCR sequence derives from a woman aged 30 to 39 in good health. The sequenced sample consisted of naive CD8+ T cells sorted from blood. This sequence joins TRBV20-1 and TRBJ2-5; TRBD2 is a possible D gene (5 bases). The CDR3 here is CSARERGAQYF. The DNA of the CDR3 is TGCAGTGCTAGAGAACGGGGTGCCCAGTACTTC.